The TCR beta chain described here comes from a study of molecular identifiers for immune sequencing clone quantification. Notes on this clonotype: Mismatch with germline at one junction end may stem from a read error.

TCRdb called the PCR reads again in MiXCR, with one record for every CDR3 protein. The repertoire consists of approximately 670,000 distinct CDR3 sequences, with 20% occurring once and the leading ten covering roughly 0.85%. The CDR3 spans 15 residues. The chain is built from TRBV12-3 or TRBV12-4 and TRBJ1-5; tentative D call: TRBD1 (5 bases). This receptor was taken from a human donor in good health. Some libraries in this study had Jurkat cell RNA spiked in. The sample taken for sequencing was naive CD8+ T cells from blood, with Jurkat cell RNA spiked in. Noted subset: FACS-sorted CD8+CD4-CCR7+CD45RA+ naive T cells. CDR3 loop: CASSLEGFGNQPQRF. In DNA, the CDR3 is TGTGCCAGCAGTTTAGAGGGGTTTGGCAATCAGCCCCAGCGTTTT.